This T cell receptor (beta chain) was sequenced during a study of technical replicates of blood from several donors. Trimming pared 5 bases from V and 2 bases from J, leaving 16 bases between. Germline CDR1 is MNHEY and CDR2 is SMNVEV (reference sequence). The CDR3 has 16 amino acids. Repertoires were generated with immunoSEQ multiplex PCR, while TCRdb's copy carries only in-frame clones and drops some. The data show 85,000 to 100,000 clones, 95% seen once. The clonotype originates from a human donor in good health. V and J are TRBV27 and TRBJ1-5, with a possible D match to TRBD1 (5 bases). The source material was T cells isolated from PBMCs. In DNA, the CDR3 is TGTGCCAGCAGTCCAGGACATTCGCTCGGCAATCAGCCCCAGCATTTT. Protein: CASSPGHSLGNQPQHF.